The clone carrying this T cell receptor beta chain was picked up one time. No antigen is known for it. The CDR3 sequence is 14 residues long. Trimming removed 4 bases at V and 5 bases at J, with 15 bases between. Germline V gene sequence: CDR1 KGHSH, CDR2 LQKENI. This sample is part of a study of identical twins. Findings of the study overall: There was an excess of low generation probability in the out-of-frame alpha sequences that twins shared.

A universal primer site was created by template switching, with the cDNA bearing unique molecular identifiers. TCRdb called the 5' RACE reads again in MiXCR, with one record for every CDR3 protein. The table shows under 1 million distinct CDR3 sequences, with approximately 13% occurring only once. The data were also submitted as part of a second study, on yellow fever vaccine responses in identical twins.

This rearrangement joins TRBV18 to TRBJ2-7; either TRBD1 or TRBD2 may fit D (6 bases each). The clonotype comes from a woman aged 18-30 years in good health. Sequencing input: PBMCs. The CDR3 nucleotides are TGTGCCAGCTCACTGGGTAACGGGGGCCACGAGCAGTACTTC. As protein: CASSLGNGGHEQYF.